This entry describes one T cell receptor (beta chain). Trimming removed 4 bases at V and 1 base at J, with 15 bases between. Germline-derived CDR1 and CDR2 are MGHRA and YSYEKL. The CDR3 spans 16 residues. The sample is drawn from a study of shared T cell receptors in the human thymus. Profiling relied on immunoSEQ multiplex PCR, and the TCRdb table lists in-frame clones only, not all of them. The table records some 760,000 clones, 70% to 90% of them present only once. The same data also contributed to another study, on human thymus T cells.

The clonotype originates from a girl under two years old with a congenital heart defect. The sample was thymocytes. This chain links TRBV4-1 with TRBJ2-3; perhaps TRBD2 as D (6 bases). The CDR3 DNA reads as TGCGCCAGCAGCCTACTACTAGGGAGGTGCACAGATACGCAGTATTTT. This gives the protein CASSLLLGRCTDTQYF.